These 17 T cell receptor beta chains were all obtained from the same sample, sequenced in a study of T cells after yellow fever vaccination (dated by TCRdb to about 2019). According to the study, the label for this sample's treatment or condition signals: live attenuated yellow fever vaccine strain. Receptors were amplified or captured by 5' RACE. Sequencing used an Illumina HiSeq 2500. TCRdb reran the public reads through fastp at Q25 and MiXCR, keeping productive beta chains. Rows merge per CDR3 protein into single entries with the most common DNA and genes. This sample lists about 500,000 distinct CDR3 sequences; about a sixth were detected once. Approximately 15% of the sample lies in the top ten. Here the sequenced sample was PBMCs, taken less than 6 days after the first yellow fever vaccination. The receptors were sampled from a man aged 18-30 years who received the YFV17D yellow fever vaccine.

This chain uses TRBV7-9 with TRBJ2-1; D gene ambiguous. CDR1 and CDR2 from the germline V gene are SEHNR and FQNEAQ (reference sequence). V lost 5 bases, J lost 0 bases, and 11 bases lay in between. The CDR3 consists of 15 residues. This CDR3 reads CASSSTSLSYNEQFF. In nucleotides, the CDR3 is TGTGCCAGCAGCAGCACGTCCCTCTCCTACAATGAGCAGTTCTTC.

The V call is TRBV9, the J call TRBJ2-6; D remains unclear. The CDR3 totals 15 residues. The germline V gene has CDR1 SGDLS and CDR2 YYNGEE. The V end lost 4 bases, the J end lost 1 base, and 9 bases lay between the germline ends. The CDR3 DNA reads TGTGCCAGCAGCCCTCCTCGTTCTGGGGCCAACGTCCTGACTTTC. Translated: CASSPPRSGANVLTF. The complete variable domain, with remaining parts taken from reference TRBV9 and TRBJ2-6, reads DSGVTQTPKHLITATGQRVTLRCSPRSGDLSVYWYQQSLDQGLQFLIQYYNGEERAKGNILERFSAQQFPDLHSELNLSSLELGDSALYFCASSPPRSGANVLTFGAGSRLTVL.

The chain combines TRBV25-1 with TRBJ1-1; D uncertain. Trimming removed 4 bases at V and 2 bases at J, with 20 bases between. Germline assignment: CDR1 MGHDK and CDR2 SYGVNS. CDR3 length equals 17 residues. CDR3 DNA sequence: TGTGCCAGCAGTGCAAATCCCCACTTGGACGGAAACACTGAAGCTTTCTTT. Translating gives CASSANPHLDGNTEAFF.

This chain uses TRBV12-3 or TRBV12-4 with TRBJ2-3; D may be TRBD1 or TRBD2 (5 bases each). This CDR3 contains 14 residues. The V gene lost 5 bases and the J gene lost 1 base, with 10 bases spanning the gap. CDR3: CASSRDGGTDTQYF. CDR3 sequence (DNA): TGTGCCAGCAGTAGGGACGGCGGCACAGATACGCAGTATTTT.

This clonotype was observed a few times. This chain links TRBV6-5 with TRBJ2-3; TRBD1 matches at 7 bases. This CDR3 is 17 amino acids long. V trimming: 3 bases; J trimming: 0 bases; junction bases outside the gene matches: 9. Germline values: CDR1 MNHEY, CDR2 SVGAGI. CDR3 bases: TGTGCCAGCAGTTATAATTTCAGGGGGTGGAGCACAGATACGCAGTATTTT. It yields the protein CASSYNFRGWSTDTQYF.

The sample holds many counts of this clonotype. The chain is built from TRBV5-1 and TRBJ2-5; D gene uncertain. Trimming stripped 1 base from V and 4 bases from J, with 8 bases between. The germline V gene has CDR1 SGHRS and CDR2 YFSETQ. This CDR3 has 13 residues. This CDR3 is CASSLQDRETQYF. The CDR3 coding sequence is TGCGCCAGCAGCTTGCAGGATAGAGAGACCCAGTACTTC.

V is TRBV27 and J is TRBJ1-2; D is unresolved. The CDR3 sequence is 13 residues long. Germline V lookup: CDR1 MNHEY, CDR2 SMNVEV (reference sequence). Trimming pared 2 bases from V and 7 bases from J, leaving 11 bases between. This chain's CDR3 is CASSLNGSGGYTF. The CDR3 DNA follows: TGTGCCAGCAGTTTAAACGGATCAGGTGGCTACACCTTC.

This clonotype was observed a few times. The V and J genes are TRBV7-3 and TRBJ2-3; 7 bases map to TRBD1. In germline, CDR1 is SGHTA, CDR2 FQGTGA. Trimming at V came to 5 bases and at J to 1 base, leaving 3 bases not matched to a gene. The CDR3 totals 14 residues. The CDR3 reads CASSGQGGTDTQYF. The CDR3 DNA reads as TGTGCCAGCAGCGGCCAGGGGGGCACAGATACGCAGTATTTT. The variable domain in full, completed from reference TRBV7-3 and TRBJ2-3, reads GAGVSQTPSNKVTEKGKYVELRCDPISGHTALYWYRQSLGQGPEFLIYFQGTGAADDSGLPNDRFFAVRPEGSVSTLKIQRTERGDSAVYLCASSGQGGTDTQYFGPGTRLTVL.

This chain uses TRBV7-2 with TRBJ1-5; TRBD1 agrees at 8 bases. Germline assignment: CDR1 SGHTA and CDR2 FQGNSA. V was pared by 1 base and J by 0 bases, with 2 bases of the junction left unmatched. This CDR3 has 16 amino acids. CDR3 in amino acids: CASSLGQGHSNQPQHF. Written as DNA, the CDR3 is TGTGCCAGCAGCTTAGGACAGGGGCATAGCAATCAGCCCCAGCATTTT.

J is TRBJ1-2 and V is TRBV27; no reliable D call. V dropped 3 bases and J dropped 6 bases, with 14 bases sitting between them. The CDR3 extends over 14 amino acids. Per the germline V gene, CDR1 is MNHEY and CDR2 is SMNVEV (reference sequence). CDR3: CASSFSVHKNGYTF. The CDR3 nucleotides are TGTGCCAGCAGTTTTTCAGTACACAAAAATGGCTACACCTTC.

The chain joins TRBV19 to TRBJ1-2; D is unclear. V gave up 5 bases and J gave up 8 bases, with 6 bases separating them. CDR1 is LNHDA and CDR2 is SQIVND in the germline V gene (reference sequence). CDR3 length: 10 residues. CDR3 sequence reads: CASSPDGYTF. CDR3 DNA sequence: TGTGCCAGTAGTCCCGACGGCTACACCTTC.

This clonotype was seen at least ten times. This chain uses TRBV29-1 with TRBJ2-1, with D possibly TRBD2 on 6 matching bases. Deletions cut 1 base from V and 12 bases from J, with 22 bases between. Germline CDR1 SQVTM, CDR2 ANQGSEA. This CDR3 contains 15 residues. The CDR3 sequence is CSVEGLGGAPVRQFF. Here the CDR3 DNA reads TGCAGCGTTGAAGGGCTCGGCGGGGCCCCTGTGAGGCAGTTCTTC.

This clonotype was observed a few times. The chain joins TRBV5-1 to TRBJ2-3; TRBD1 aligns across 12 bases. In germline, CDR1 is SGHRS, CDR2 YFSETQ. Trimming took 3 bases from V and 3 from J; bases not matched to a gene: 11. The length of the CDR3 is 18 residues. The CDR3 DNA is TGCGCCAGCAGCTACAGGGGACAGGGGGCGAGGGTAACAGATACGCAGTATTTT. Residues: CASSYRGQGARVTDTQYF.

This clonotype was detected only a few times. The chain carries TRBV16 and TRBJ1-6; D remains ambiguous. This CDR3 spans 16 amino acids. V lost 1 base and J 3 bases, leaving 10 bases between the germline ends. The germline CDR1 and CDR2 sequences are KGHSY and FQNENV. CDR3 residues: CASSQYAEIYNSPLHF. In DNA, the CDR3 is TGTGCCAGCAGCCAATATGCAGAAATCTATAATTCACCCCTCCACTTT. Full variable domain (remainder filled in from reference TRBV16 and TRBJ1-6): GEEVAQTPKHLVRGEGQKAKLYCAPIKGHSYVFWYQQVLKNEFKFLISFQNENVFDETGMPKERFSAKCLPNSPCSLEIQATKLEDSAVYFCASSQYAEIYNSPLHFGNGTRLTVT.

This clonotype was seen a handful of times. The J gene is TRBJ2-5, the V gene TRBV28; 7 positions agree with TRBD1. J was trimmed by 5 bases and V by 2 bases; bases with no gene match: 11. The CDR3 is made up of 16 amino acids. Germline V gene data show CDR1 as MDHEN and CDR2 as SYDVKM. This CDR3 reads CASSLRGRVFGETQYF. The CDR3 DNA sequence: TGTGCCAGCAGTTTAAGGGGGCGCGTATTTGGGGAGACCCAGTACTTC. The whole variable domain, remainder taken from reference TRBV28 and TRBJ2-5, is DVKVTQSSRYLVKRTGEKVFLECVQDMDHENMFWYRQDPGLGLRLIYFSYDVKMKEKGDIPEGYSVSREKKERFSLILESASTNQTSMYLCASSLRGRVFGETQYFGPGTRLLVL.

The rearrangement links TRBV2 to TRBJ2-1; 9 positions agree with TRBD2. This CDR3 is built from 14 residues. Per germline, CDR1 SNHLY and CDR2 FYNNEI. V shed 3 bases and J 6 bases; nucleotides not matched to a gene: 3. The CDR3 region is CASSDGGGANEQFF. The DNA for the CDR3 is TGTGCCAGCAGTGATGGCGGGGGGGCCAATGAGCAGTTCTTC.

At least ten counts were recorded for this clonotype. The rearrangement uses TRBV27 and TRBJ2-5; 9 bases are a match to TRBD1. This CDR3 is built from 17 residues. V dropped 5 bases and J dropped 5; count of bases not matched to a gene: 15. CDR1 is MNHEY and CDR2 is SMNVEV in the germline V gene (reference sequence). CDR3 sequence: CASSLTGGNRGPETQYF. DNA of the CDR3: TGTGCCAGCAGTCTCACCGGGGGGAACAGGGGGCCGGAGACCCAGTACTTC.